The clone carrying this TCR beta chain has more than one count but fewer than ten. Its cognate antigen is unknown. The sample belongs to a study of neurological immune-mediated disorders. Across the whole study: There were about 35 multiple sclerosis patients. Of these, approximately 30 had relapsing-remitting MS and 3 had secondary progressive MS.

TCRdb recomputed calls from the 5' RACE reads with MiXCR, one row per CDR3 protein. The sample holds about 74,000 distinct CDR3 sequences, around 5.5% seen once. General study findings and limits: HTLV-1-associated myelopathy had the most TCR clonal expansion, and multiple sclerosis had the least, less than healthy controls. Neither clinical nor MRI features were found to be associated with the multiple sclerosis repertoire cluster.

Sequencing used PBMCs. The sequence derives from a man aged 18 to 35 with multiple sclerosis.

The CDR3 DNA reads as TGTGCCAGCAGGGAGGCTAGCGGGGGTTACTACGAGCAGTACTTC. As protein: CASREASGGYYEQYF. This chain uses TRBV7-8 with TRBJ2-7; TRBD2 aligns across 10 bases. The CDR3 extends over 15 amino acids. Germline-derived CDR1 and CDR2 are SGHVS and FQNEAQ. Trimming at V came to 6 bases and at J to 3 bases, leaving 8 bases not matched to a gene.